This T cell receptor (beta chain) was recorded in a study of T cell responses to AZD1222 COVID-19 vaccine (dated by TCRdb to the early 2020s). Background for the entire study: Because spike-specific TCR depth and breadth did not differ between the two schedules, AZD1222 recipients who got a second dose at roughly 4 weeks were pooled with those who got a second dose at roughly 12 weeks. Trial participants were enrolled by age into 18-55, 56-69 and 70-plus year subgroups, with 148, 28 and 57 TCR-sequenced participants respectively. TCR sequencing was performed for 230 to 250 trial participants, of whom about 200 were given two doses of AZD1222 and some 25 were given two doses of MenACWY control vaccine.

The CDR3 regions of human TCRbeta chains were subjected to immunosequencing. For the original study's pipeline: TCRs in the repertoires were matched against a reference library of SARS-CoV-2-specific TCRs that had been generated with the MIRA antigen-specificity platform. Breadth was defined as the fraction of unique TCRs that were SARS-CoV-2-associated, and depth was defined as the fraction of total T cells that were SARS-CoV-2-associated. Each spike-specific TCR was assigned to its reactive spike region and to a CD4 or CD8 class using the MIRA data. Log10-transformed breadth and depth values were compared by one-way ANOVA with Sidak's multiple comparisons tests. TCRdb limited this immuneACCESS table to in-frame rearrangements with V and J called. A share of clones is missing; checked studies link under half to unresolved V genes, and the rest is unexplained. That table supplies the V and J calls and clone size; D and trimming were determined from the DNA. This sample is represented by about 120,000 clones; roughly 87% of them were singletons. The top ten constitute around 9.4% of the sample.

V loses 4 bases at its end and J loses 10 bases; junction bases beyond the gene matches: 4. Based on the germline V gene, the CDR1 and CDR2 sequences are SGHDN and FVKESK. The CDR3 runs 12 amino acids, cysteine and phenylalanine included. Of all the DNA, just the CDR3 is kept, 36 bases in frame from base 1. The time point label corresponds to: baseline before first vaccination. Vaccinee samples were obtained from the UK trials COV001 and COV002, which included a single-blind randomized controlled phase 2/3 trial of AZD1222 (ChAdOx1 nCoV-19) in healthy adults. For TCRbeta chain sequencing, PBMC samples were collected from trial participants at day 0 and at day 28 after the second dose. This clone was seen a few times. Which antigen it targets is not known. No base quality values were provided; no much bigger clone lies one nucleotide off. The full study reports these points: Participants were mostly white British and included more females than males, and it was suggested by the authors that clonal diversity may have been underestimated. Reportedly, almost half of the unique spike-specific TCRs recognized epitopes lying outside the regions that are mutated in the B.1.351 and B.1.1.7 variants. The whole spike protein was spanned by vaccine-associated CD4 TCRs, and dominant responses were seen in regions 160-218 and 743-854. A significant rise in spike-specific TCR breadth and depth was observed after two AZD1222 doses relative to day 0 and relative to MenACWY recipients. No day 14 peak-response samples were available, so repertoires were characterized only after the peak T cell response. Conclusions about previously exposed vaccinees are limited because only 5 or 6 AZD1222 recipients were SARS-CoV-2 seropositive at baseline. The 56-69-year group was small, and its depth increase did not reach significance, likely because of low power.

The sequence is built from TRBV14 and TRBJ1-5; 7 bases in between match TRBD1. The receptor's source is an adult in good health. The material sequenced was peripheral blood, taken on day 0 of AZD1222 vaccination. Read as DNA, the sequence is TGTGCCAGCAGCCGGGTAGGGGGCCCCCAGCATTTT. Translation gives CASSRVGGPQHF. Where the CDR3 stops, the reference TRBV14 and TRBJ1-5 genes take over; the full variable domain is EAGVTQFPSHSVIEKGQTVTLRCDPISGHDNLYWYRRVMGKEIKFLLHFVKESKQDESGMPNNRFLAERTGGTYSTLKVQPAELEDSGVYFCASSRVGGPQHFGDGTRLSIL.